This TCR beta chain was identified during a study of blood T cell repertoires in COVID-19 (dated by TCRdb to about 2020). Concerning the study at large: Collaborator samples came from the United States, Italy and Spain and covered acute and convalescent phases of COVID-19. The samples were drawn from two sources: the first 160 participants of the ongoing ImmuneRACE study, and 1,000 to 1,500 subjects contributed by 6 global collaborators. The repertoires were released in a freely available public database intended as a resource for research on the immune response to SARS-CoV-2. The material from the prospective study consisted of cDNA or gDNA derived from T cells, B-cell-depleted T cells, or PBMCs. Subjects who had been exposed to COVID-19, were actively infected with it, or had recovered from it provided the deeply sampled blood TCRbeta repertoires that made up the dataset. Where available, HLA class I and class II types were taken from metadata supplied by the sample provider and were not determined by assay-based typing. The sample metadata nearly always contained a de-identified subject ID, COVID-19 status, age in years and sex. The research as a whole found: The quantity of clinical and demographic metadata differed by source and by participant and was supplied without curation.

In regard to this clone: It lacks a known antigen. The sample holds no much larger clone one base away, and base qualities are not on file.

TCRbeta CDR3 regions were amplified from genomic DNA using the immunoSEQ Assay, a bias-controlled multiplex PCR. Under the source paper's analysis protocol: The number of nucleated cells in each sample was estimated by amplification of reference gene primers within the assay. Sequence reads were collapsed and filtered to measure the absolute abundance of every unique TCRbeta CDR3 rearrangement. Productive Simpson clonality was computed per sample as the square root of Simpson's diversity index over productive rearrangements. This is the immuneACCESS table as TCRdb keeps it, with only in-frame sequences that have V and J called. A part of the clones is gone; compared with another copy, unresolved V genes explain less than half, and the rest is unexplained. Clone size and the V and J calls come from that table; the DNA yielded D and trimming. This sample holds under 250,000 clones; roughly 84% were observed only once. The top ten hold under 5% of the sample.

Each collaborating institution followed its own protocols to collect whole blood in K2EDTA tubes. Collaborator samples were shipped for TCRbeta analysis as frozen whole blood, isolated PBMCs, or DNA extracted from either sample type. Compared with germline, V lacks 2 bases and J lacks 6 bases; bases without a gene match: 14. From a lookup of the germline V gene (reference sequence), CDR1 and CDR2 are SEHNR and FQNEAQ. The cysteine opens and the phenylalanine closes a CDR3 of 18 amino acids. The kept DNA is CDR3 alone, 54 bases in frame from the first base. This sequence was found in a man aged 45-60 years with active or convalescent COVID-19. Input material: peripheral blood. The chain is made from TRBV7-9 and TRBJ2-1, and 9 bases in between align with TRBD1. The base sequence is TGTGCCAGCAGCTTATATCCCGCCGGGACAGGGAAGGGCAATGAGCAGTTCTTC. Translated, it reads CASSLYPAGTGKGNEQFF.